The rows below give T cell receptor beta chains drawn from one sample of a study of OX40 agonist ivuxolimab in advanced cancers. Sequencing used immunoSEQ multiplex PCR; TCRdb keeps in-frame clones, though not all of them. The table lists 40,000 to 60,000 clones, about 88% of them singletons. Sample: CD4+ or CD8+ T cells sorted from blood, taken in a trial of the OX40 agonist ivuxolimab. The receptors originated from an adult with an advanced solid tumor such as melanoma, head and neck, liver or kidney cancer. Each CDR3 is given with its conserved first and last residue. D genes are given only for firm matches. Rows may omit the clone size; those that give it use once, few, many or a size class.

J: TRBJ2-5; D: -; size: -; V: TRBV7-9; DNA: TGTGCCAGCAGCCCGACAAGGGGTGAGACCCAGTACTTC; CDR3: CASSPTRGETQYF
J: TRBJ1-5; D: -; size: -; V: TRBV11-2; DNA: TGTGCCAGCAGCCTGGAGGGCAGTCAGCCCCAGCATTTT; CDR3: CASSLEGSQPQHF
J: TRBJ1-1; D: -; size: -; V: TRBV7-2; DNA: TGTGCCAGCAGCTTAACCGGCCAGGGTGAGACTGAAGCTTTCTTT; CDR3: CASSLTGQGETEAFF
J: TRBJ2-3; D: TRBD2; size: -; V: TRBV29-1; DNA: TGCAGCGTTGAAGGCGCGGGAGGCATCACAGATACGCAGTATTTT; CDR3: CSVEGAGGITDTQYF
J: TRBJ2-1; D: -; size: -; V: TRBV27; DNA: TGTGCCAGCAGTCCCAGGCCAGACTCCTACAATGAGCAGTTCTTC; CDR3: CASSPRPDSYNEQFF
J: TRBJ2-5; D: TRBD2; size: -; V: TRBV7-7; DNA: TGTGCTAGCAGCCTAGGGACTAGCGCGCAAGAGACCCAGTACTTC; CDR3: CASSLGTSAQETQYF
J: TRBJ2-2; D: -; size: -; V: TRBV5-4; DNA: TGTGCCAGCAGCCCTGGCGGGGGAGGGGGCGGGGAGCTGTTTTTT; CDR3: CASSPGGGGGGELFF
J: TRBJ1-4; D: -; size: -; V: TRBV2; DNA: TGTGCCAGCACCGAGGTCCGGGGGATTGGGGAAAAACTGTTTTTT; CDR3: CASTEVRGIGEKLFF
J: TRBJ1-2; D: -; size: -; V: TRBV5-1; DNA: TGCGCCAGCAGCTCACCAGGGGACTATGGCTACACCTTC; CDR3: CASSSPGDYGYTF
J: TRBJ1-1; D: -; size: -; V: TRBV5-6; DNA: TGTGCCAGCAGATGGGGGGGCGGCACTGAAGCTTTCTTT; CDR3: CASRWGGGTEAFF
J: TRBJ1-5; D: -; size: -; V: TRBV29-1; DNA: TGCAGCGTTGGTGCCAGCAATCAGCCCCAGCATTTT; CDR3: CSVGASNQPQHF
J: TRBJ2-7; D: -; size: -; V: TRBV6-1; DNA: TGTGCCAGCAGTGAAGCGGGCAGTGACTACGAGCAGTACTTC; CDR3: CASSEAGSDYEQYF
J: TRBJ1-1; D: -; size: -; V: TRBV6-1; DNA: TGTGCCAGCAGTGAGACAGTTGCGAACACTGAAGCTTTCTTT; CDR3: CASSETVANTEAFF
J: TRBJ1-2; D: -; size: -; V: TRBV6-6; DNA: TGTGCCGGTTCACAGGAATCCTATGGCTACACCTTC; CDR3: CAGSQESYGYTF
J: TRBJ2-5; D: -; size: -; V: TRBV28; DNA: TGTGCCAGCGGCCCCCCCGAGGGTAGAGGCACCCAGTACTTC; CDR3: CASGPPEGRGTQYF
J: TRBJ2-7; D: -; size: -; V: TRBV10-3; DNA: TGTGCCATCAGGGGCGCCAGCACCTACGAGCAGTACTTC; CDR3: CAIRGASTYEQYF
J: TRBJ2-7; D: -; size: -; V: TRBV14; DNA: TGTGCCAGCAGCCAAACCCCCATCGAGCAGTACTTC; CDR3: CASSQTPIEQYF
J: TRBJ2-1; D: TRBD1; size: -; V: TRBV9; DNA: TGTGCCAGCAGCGTAGGGGACAGGGGGAACAATGAGCAGTTCTTC; CDR3: CASSVGDRGNNEQFF
J: TRBJ2-7; D: TRBD2; size: once; V: TRBV15; DNA: TGTGCCACCAGCCACCCGGGCGGGAGGGCCTGGGAGCAGTACTTC; CDR3: CATSHPGGRAWEQYF
J: TRBJ2-2; D: -; size: -; V: TRBV19; DNA: TGTGCCACTGGGGGAGCAGGGGGGACCGGGGAGCTGTTTTTT; CDR3: CATGGAGGTGELFF
J: TRBJ2-7; D: -; size: -; V: TRBV6-5; DNA: TGTGCCAGCTTTCCCCTCGGGTCCCCTCAAAATGAGCAGTACTTC; CDR3: CASFPLGSPQNEQYF
J: TRBJ2-1; D: -; size: -; V: TRBV19; DNA: TGTGCCAGCCTGGACAGATACAATGAGCAGTTCTTC; CDR3: CASLDRYNEQFF
J: TRBJ2-5; D: -; size: -; V: TRBV9; DNA: TGTGCCAGCAGCGCCCAGCCAAGAGAGACCCAGTACTTC; CDR3: CASSAQPRETQYF
J: TRBJ1-4; D: TRBD1; size: -; V: TRBV7-9; DNA: TGTGCCAGCCAAAAGACAGGGGCTAATGAAAAACTGTTTTTT; CDR3: CASQKTGANEKLFF
J: TRBJ1-3; D: TRBD1; size: -; V: TRBV30; DNA: TGTGCCTGGACAGTCAGGGGGCTTCACTCTGGAAACACCATATATTTT; CDR3: CAWTVRGLHSGNTIYF
J: TRBJ2-1; D: -; size: -; V: TRBV6-5; DNA: TGTGCCAGCAGTTACTCGCAGGCCTACAATGAGCAGTTCTTC; CDR3: CASSYSQAYNEQFF
J: TRBJ2-1; D: TRBD1; size: -; V: TRBV5-8; DNA: TGTGCCAGCAGCTATCTCCCCGGGACAGGGTTTGGCAATGAGCAGTTCTTC; CDR3: CASSYLPGTGFGNEQFF
J: TRBJ2-2; D: TRBD1; size: -; V: TRBV25-1; DNA: TGTGCCAGCAGTGTACCCGGGACAGGTAACACCGGGGAGCTGTTTTTT; CDR3: CASSVPGTGNTGELFF
J: TRBJ2-1; D: -; size: -; V: TRBV18; DNA: TGTGCCAGTTCTGGAGGGCGGGATGAGCAGTTCTTC; CDR3: CASSGGRDEQFF
J: TRBJ2-1; D: -; size: -; V: TRBV9; DNA: TGTGCCAGCAGCGTAGCTAGCGATAGCTCCTACAATGAGCAGTTCTTC; CDR3: CASSVASDSSYNEQFF